This TCR beta chain was recorded in a study of radiation and T cells in renal cell carcinoma. Specified time point: blood 2 weeks post-SBRT. Indicated treatment: 15 Gy SBRT to primary tumor, nephrectomy 4 weeks later. Using immunoSEQ multiplex PCR, the repertoire was profiled, and TCRdb retains in-frame clones only, with some absent. The profile shows some 120,000 clones, approximately 90% of them singletons. Trimming shortened V by 3 bases and J by 0 bases, and 23 bases separated the two germline ends. The CDR3 runs to 20 residues. The germline gives CDR1 MNHNS, CDR2 SASEGT. The receptor was isolated from a woman aged 70-85 years with renal cell carcinoma. The V gene is TRBV6-1, the J gene TRBJ2-2; the D is unclear. Source: blood, taken from a patient whose treatment included radiotherapy and nephrectomy. CDR3 amino acids: CASSEEPPRYDSPNTGELFF. DNA for the CDR3: TGTGCCAGCAGTGAGGAGCCCCCCCGGTACGACTCCCCGAACACCGGGGAGCTGTTTTTT.